This passage covers 21 T cell receptor beta chains from one sample sequenced in a study of blood T cell repertoires in COVID-19. Some clones are missing from TCRdb's copy, which holds only in-frame ones; the method was immunoSEQ multiplex PCR. Of 300,000 to 400,000 clones listed, roughly 85% are singletons. Specimen: PBMCs or T cells enriched from blood (not recorded which). These receptors were taken from a woman in her thirties or forties with acute COVID-19.

This clone appeared once. The chain joins TRBV18 to TRBJ1-5, with D hard to call. With 3 bases removed from V and 4 bases from J, the gap between germline ends came to 10 bases. The CDR3 has 14 amino acids. Germline V lookup: CDR1 KGHSH, CDR2 LQKENI. CDR3 nucleotides: TGTGCCAGCTCACCTGGGCAGTCTAATCAGCCCCAGCATTTT. Encoded protein: CASSPGQSNQPQHF.

The chain has TRBV18 and TRBJ1-3, with 8 bases fitting TRBD1. The CDR3 loop spans 15 amino acids. V dropped 5 bases and J dropped 4; count of bases not matched to a gene: 7. CDR1 KGHSH and CDR2 LQKENI come from the germline V gene. The CDR3 here is CASSTQDREGNTIYF. CDR3 DNA sequence: TGTGCCAGCTCAACACAGGACAGGGAAGGAAACACCATATATTTT. The variable domain in full, completed from reference TRBV18 and TRBJ1-3, reads NAGVMQNPRHLVRRRGQEARLRCSPMKGHSHVYWYRQLPEEGLKFMVYLQKENIIDESGMPKERFSAEFPKEGPSILRIQQVVRGDSAAYFCASSTQDREGNTIYFGEGSWLTVV.

This chain links TRBV4-3 with TRBJ1-5; D gene uncertain. The CDR3 length is 16 residues. Germline assignment: CDR1 LGHNA and CDR2 YSLEER. Deletions cut 0 bases from V and 9 bases from J, with 18 bases between. The DNA for the CDR3 is TGCGCCAGCAGCCAAGAGTTCTCCGGGAACCCATTGCCCCAGCATTTT. Translated: CASSQEFSGNPLPQHF.

The J gene is TRBJ1-3, the V gene TRBV3-1 (or the pseudogene TRBV3-2); D is ambiguous. The CDR3 is 18 amino acids. Trimming removed 0 bases at V and 4 bases at J, with 19 bases between. Germline V gene lookup returns CDR1 LGHDT and CDR2 YNNKEL (reference sequence). CDR3 bases: TGTGCCAGCAGCCAAGAGACGCGGCAGAGGTTATTGGGAAACACCATATATTTT. Protein: CASSQETRQRLLGNTIYF.

V is TRBV21-1 and J is TRBJ2-5; the D segment call TRBD1 is taken from the table without a DNA check. TRBV21-1 is termed a pseudogene. The CDR3 totals 17 residues. Here the CDR3 reads CASSYHRDTPEQETQYF. The CDR3 DNA follows: TGTGCCAGCAGCTACCACCGGGACACCCCCGAACAAGAGACCCAGTACTTC.

The V and J genes are TRBV6-2 or TRBV6-3 and TRBJ2-5, with D possibly TRBD2 on 5 matching bases. V was cut by 5 bases and J by 4 bases, with 14 bases left in between. The CDR3 totals 14 residues. CDR1 and CDR2 (germline): MNHEY, SVGEGT. The CDR3 loop is CASSLSPGVETQYF. DNA for the CDR3: TGTGCCAGCAGTCTCTCCCCCGGGGTAGAGACCCAGTACTTC.

This chain links TRBV19 with TRBJ1-5; 9 nucleotides line up with TRBD1. V lost 2 bases, J lost 5 bases, and 4 bases stayed unmatched. Germline lookup yields CDR1 LNHDA and CDR2 SQIVND (reference sequence). CDR3 length: 15 amino acids. The CDR3 nucleotides read TGTGCCAGTAGTATAAGGGGACAGGGTTATCAGCCCCAGCATTTT. Translated: CASSIRGQGYQPQHF.

As DNA, the CDR3 is TGTGCCAGTAGTATAGATACAGGGGGTAGTGCAGATACGCAGTATTTT. Protein product: CASSIDTGGSADTQYF. The J gene is TRBJ2-3, the V gene TRBV19; 8 nucleotides agree with TRBD1. CDR3 length equals 16 residues. Germline V CDR1 and CDR2: LNHDA, SQIVND (reference sequence). Trimming removed 0 bases from V and 4 bases from J; junction bases left unmatched: 6.

The chain combines TRBV4-2 with TRBJ2-3, with D possibly TRBD2 on 6 matching bases. This CDR3 is 19 amino acids long. Trimming removed 3 bases at V and 0 bases at J, with 22 bases between. Germline-derived CDR1 and CDR2 are LGHNA and YNFKEQ. The CDR3 spells CASSQRLVRDSSSTDTQYF. DNA for the CDR3: TGTGCCAGCAGCCAGAGACTCGTCCGGGACTCCTCTAGCACAGATACGCAGTATTTT.

The genes are TRBV28 and TRBJ1-4; D uncertain. CDR1 is MDHEN and CDR2 is SYDVKM in the germline V gene. This CDR3 is built from 17 residues. V was clipped by 5 bases and J by 0 bases, with 16 bases between them. The CDR3 region is CASSPWPKWPTNEKLFF. As DNA, the CDR3 is TGTGCCAGCAGTCCTTGGCCCAAGTGGCCAACTAATGAAAAACTGTTTTTT.

The rearrangement joins TRBV15 to TRBJ1-5; D is unclear. This CDR3 region has 15 residues. Germline CDR1 is LNHNV and CDR2 is YYDKDF (reference sequence). The germline V and J ends were trimmed by 0 bases and 0 bases, with 6 bases remaining between them. CDR3 sequence (DNA): TGTGCCACCAGCAGAGACCCGTATAGCAATCAGCCCCAGCATTTT. Translation: CATSRDPYSNQPQHF.

The V call is TRBV3-1 (or the pseudogene TRBV3-2), the J call TRBJ1-1; D is perhaps TRBD1 (5 bases). The length of the CDR3 is 13 residues. V lost 5 bases to trimming and J lost 10 bases, with 17 bases between them. Germline assignment: CDR1 LGHDT and CDR2 YNNKEL (reference sequence). The CDR3 is CASSMGLKSGAFF. CDR3 in DNA: TGTGCCAGCAGCATGGGACTAAAATCGGGAGCTTTCTTT.

This chain links TRBV19 with TRBJ2-3; 10 positions agree with TRBD2. CDR1 is LNHDA and CDR2 is SQIVND in the germline V gene (reference sequence). The CDR3 is made up of 15 amino acids. With 2 bases clipped from V and 4 bases from J, the junction kept 3 bases outside the gene matches. The CDR3 bases are TGTGCCAGTAGTATAAGAGCGGGAGGGCCAGATACGCAGTATTTT. This encodes CASSIRAGGPDTQYF.

The chain joins TRBV2 to TRBJ2-2, with D unclear. This CDR3 comprises 13 residues. V gave up 5 bases and J gave up 3 bases, with 7 bases separating them. Germline CDR1 is SNHLY and CDR2 is FYNNEI. CDR3 loop: CASSLSDTGELFF. The CDR3 DNA follows: TGTGCCAGCAGTCTCTCCGACACCGGGGAGCTGTTTTTT.

This sequence joins TRBV19 and TRBJ2-2; D unclear. This CDR3 comprises 15 residues. V dropped 5 bases and J dropped 7 bases, with 17 bases sitting between them. Germline assignment: CDR1 LNHDA and CDR2 SQIVND (reference sequence). The CDR3 loop reads CASSPLTRSDGELFF. The DNA of the CDR3 is TGTGCCAGTAGTCCCTTAACCAGGTCGGACGGGGAGCTGTTTTTT.

The V gene is TRBV14, the J gene TRBJ2-7; 7 bases agree with TRBD2. Germline CDR1 is SGHDN and CDR2 is FVKESK. The V segment lost 4 bases and the J segment 6 bases; nucleotides outside the gene matches: 6. This CDR3 is 13 amino acids long. CDR3 DNA: TGTGCCAGCAGCCGATTCAGGGAGGGCGAGCAGTACTTC. It translates to CASSRFREGEQYF.

J is TRBJ2-7 and V is TRBV11-1; a weak D match, TRBD2 (5 bases). The V end was cut by 4 bases, the J end by 7 bases, with 23 bases between. The CDR3 is made up of 16 amino acids. Looked up from germline, CDR1 is SGHAT and CDR2 is FQDESV (reference sequence). The CDR3 nucleotides read TGTGCCAGCAGCTCCCGTGGAGACTACCTTCTCGGGGAGCAGTACTTC. Its protein is CASSSRGDYLLGEQYF.

The sample holds a few counts of this clone. The V call is TRBV5-7, the J call TRBJ1-5, with TRBD1 matching over 10 bases. TRBV5-7 is labeled an ORF, and its function is uncertain. The length of the CDR3 is 16 residues. V dropped 4 bases and J dropped 6; count of bases not matched to a gene: 10. Here the CDR3 reads CASSRTAGTGAQPQHF. CDR3 bases: TGTGCCAGCAGCCGCACGGCCGGGACAGGGGCTCAGCCCCAGCATTTT.

V usage is TRBV23-1 and J usage is TRBJ1-4; the D is unclear. TRBV23-1 counts as an open reading frame of uncertain function. V was shortened by 4 bases and J by 4 bases, with 10 bases between the two germline ends. The CDR3 spans 14 residues. For the CDR3, the DNA is TGCGCCAGCAGTCTTACGGGGAATAATGAAAAACTGTTTTTT. It is translated as CASSLTGNNEKLFF.

This sequence joins TRBV5-1 and TRBJ1-1; TRBD1 is a possible D gene (5 bases). Trimming removed 5 bases from V and 1 base from J, with 6 bases in between. This CDR3 has 12 residues. Germline V gene sequence: CDR1 SGHRS, CDR2 YFSETQ. The CDR3 reads CASRTGNTEAFF. The CDR3 DNA is TGCGCCAGCAGAACAGGGAACACTGAAGCTTTCTTT.

The chain is built from TRBV6-5 and TRBJ2-7; 8 bases match TRBD2. Trimming cost V 6 bases and J 4 bases; bases outside gene matches: 8. The CDR3 is 14 residues long. Germline V CDR1 and CDR2: MNHEY, SVGAGI. The CDR3 DNA is TGTGCCAGCAGGGACACCGGGAGGGGATACGAGCAGTACTTC. Translated: CASRDTGRGYEQYF.